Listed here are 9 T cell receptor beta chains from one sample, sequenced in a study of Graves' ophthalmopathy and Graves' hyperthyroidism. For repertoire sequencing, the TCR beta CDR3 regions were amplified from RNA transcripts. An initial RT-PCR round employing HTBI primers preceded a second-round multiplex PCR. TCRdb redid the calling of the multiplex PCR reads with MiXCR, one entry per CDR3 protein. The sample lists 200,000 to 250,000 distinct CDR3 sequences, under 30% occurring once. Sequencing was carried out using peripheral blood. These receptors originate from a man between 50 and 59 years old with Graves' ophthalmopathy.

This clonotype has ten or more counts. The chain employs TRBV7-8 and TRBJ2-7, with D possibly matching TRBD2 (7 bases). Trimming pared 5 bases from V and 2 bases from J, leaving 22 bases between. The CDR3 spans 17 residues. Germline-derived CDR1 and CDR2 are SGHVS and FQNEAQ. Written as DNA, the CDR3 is TGTGCCAGCAGCCCAGGGGACTCTAGCGGCATTACCTACGAGCAGTACTTC. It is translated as CASSPGDSSGITYEQYF. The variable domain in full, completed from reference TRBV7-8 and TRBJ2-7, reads GAGVSQSPRYKVAKRGQDVALRCDPISGHVSLFWYQQALGQGPEFLTYFQNEAQLDKSGLPSDRFFAERPEGSVSTLKIQRTQQEDSAVYLCASSPGDSSGITYEQYFGPGTRLTVT.

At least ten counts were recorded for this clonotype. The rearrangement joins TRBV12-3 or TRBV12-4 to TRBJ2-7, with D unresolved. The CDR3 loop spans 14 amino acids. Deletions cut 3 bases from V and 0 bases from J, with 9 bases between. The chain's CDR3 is CASSLSQSSYEQYF. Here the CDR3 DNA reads TGTGCCAGCAGTTTGTCCCAAAGCTCCTACGAGCAGTACTTC.

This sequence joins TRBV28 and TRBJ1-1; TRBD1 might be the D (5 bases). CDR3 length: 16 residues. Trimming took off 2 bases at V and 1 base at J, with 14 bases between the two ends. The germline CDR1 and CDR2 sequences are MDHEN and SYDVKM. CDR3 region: CASSLRRGPRNTEAFF. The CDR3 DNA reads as TGTGCCAGCAGTTTACGCCGGGGACCCAGGAACACTGAAGCTTTCTTT.

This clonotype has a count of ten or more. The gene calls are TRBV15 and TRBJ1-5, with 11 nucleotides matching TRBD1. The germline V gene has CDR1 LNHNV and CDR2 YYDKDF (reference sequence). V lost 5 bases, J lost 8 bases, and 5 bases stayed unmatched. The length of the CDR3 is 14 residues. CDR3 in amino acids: CATSGTGGLEPQHF. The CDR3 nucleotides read TGTGCCACCAGCGGGACAGGGGGTTTGGAGCCCCAGCATTTT.

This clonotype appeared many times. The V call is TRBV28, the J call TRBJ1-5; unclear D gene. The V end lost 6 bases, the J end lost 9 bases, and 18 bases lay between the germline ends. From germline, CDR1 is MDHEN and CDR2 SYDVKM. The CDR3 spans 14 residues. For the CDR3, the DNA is TGTGCCAGCAGGATGATTCGGAGTACGACGCCCCAGCATTTT. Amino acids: CASRMIRSTTPQHF.

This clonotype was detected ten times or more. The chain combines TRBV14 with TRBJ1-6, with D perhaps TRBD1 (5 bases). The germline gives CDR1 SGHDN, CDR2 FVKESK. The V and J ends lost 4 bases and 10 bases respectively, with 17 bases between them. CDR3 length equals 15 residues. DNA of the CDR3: TGTGCCAGCAGCCTCAAAACAGGCGGTAACTCACCCCTCCACTTT. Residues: CASSLKTGGNSPLHF.

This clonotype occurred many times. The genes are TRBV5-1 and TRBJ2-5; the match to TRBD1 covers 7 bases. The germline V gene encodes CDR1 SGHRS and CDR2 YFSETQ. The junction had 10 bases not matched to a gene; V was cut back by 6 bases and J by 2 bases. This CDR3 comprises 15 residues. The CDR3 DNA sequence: TGCGCCAGCATCCCGACAGGGTGGGGTCAAGAGACCCAGTACTTC. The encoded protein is CASIPTGWGQETQYF.

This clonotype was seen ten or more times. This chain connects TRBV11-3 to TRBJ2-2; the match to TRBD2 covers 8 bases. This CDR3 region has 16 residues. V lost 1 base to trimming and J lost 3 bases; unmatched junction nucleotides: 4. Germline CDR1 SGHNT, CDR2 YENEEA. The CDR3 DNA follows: TGTGCCAGCAGCTTAGTTGCGGGACTAGACACCGGGGAGCTGTTTTTT. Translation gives CASSLVAGLDTGELFF.

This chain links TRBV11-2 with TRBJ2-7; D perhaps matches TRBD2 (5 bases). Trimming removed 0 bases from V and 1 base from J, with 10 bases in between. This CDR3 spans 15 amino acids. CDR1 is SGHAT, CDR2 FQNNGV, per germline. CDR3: CASSLDRTRSYEQYF. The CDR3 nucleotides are TGTGCCAGCAGCTTAGATAGAACTAGGTCCTACGAGCAGTACTTC.